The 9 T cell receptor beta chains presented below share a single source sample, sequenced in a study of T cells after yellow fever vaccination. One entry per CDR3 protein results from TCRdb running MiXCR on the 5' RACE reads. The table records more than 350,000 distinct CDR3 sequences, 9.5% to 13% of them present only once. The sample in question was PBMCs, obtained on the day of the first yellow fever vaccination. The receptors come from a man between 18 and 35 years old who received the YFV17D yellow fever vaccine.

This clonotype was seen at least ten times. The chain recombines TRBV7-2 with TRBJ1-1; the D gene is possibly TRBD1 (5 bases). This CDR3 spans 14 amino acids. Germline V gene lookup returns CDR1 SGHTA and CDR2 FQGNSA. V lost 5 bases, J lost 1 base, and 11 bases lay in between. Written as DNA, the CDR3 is TGTGCCAGCAGCCCGGGGGGGACGAACACTGAAGCTTTCTTT. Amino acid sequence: CASSPGGTNTEAFF.

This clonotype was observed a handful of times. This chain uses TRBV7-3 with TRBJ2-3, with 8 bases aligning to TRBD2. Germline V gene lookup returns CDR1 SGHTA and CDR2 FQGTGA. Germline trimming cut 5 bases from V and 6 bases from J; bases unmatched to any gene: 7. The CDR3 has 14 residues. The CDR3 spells CASSVGGAPDTQYF. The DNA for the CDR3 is TGTGCCAGCAGCGTCGGGGGGGCACCGGATACGCAGTATTTT. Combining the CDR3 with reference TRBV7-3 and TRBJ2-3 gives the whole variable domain GAGVSQTPSNKVTEKGKYVELRCDPISGHTALYWYRQSLGQGPEFLIYFQGTGAADDSGLPNDRFFAVRPEGSVSTLKIQRTERGDSAVYLCASSVGGAPDTQYFGPGTRLTVL.

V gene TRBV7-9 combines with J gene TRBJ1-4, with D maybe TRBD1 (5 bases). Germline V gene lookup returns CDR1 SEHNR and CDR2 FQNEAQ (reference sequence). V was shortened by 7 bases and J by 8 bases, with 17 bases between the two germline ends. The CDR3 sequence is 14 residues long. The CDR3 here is CASTTVGVGEKLFF. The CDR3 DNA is TGTGCCAGCACGACCGTGGGGGTGGGAGAAAAACTGTTTTTT.

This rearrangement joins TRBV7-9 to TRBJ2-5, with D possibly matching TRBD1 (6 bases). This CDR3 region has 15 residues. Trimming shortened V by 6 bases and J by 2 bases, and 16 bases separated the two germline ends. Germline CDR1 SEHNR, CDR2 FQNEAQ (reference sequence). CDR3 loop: CASRLGWTEQETQYF. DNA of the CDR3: TGTGCCAGCAGACTAGGGTGGACAGAACAAGAGACCCAGTACTTC.

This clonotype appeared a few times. The CDR3 loop reads CSVIGLAGTDTQYF. CDR3 in DNA: TGCAGCGTCATTGGACTAGCGGGGACAGATACGCAGTATTTT. The gene calls are TRBV29-1 and TRBJ2-3; TRBD2 matches at 12 bases. Germline V lookup: CDR1 SQVTM, CDR2 ANQGSEA. V lost 6 bases and J lost 3; bases outside the gene matches: 4. This CDR3 is built from 14 residues.

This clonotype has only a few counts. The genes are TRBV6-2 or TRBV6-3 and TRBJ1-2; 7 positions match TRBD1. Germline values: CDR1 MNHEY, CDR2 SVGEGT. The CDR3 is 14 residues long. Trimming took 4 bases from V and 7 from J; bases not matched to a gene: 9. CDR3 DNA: TGTGCCAGCAGTTTCATGGACAGGCCCCCTGGCTACACCTTC. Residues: CASSFMDRPPGYTF.

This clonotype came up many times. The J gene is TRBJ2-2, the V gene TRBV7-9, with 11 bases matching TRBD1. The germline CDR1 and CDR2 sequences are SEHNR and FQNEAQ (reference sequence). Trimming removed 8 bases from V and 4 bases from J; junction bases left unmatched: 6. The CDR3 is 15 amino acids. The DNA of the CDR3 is TGTGCCAGCCCCCCGGGACAGGGGGTCACCGGGGAGCTGTTTTTT. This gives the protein CASPPGQGVTGELFF.

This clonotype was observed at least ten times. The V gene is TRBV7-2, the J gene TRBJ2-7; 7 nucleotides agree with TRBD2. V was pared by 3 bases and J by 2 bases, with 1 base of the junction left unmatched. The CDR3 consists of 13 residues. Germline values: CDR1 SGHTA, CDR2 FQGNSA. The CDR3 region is CASSLGGTYEQYF. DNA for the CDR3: TGTGCCAGCAGCTTGGGGGGGACCTACGAGCAGTACTTC.

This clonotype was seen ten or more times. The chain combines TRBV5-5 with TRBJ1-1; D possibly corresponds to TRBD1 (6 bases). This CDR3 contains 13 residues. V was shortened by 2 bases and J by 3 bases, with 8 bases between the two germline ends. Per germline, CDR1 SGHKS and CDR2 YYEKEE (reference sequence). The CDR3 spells CASSFQGHTEAFF. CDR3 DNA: TGTGCCAGCAGCTTCCAGGGGCACACTGAAGCTTTCTTT.